Following are 12 T cell receptor beta chains from one sample sequenced in a study of T cell changes during pregnancy in multiple sclerosis. Some clones are missing from TCRdb's copy, which holds only in-frame ones; the method was immunoSEQ multiplex PCR. The repertoire includes about 69,000 clones, roughly 90% of them detected once, and 0.25% to 0.3% sits in the top ten. The specimen comprised CD4+ T cells from peripheral blood mononuclear cells, sampled in the third trimester of pregnancy. The receptors were sampled from a female donor in good health, enrolled as a control in a pregnancy study.

The chain is built from TRBV5-5 and TRBJ2-7, with 8 positions matching TRBD1. The CDR3 has 17 residues. The V gene end was trimmed by 1 base and the J gene end by 7 bases; junction bases not matched to a gene: 16. Looked up from germline, CDR1 is SGHKS and CDR2 is YYEKEE (reference sequence). This CDR3 is CASSLNPVRQGAREQYF. Written as DNA, the CDR3 is TGTGCCAGCAGCTTGAATCCAGTACGGCAGGGGGCGCGTGAGCAGTACTTC. The full variable domain, in which reference TRBV5-5 and TRBJ2-7 provide the parts outside the CDR3, is DAGVTQSPTHLIKTRGQQVTLRCSPISGHKSVSWYQQVLGQGPQFIFQYYEKEERGRGNFPDRFSARQFPNYSSELNVNALLLGDSALYLCASSLNPVRQGAREQYFGPGTRLTVT.

This rearrangement joins TRBV19 to TRBJ2-5; TRBD1 matches at 10 bases. Germline loops: CDR1 LNHDA, CDR2 SQIVND (reference sequence). The V segment lost 3 bases and the J segment 0 bases; nucleotides outside the gene matches: 1. The CDR3 runs to 15 residues. Written as DNA, the CDR3 is TGTGCCAGTAGTATGGGACAGGGGTACCAAGAGACCCAGTACTTC. Protein product: CASSMGQGYQETQYF.

The genes are TRBV18 and TRBJ1-1, with D perhaps matching TRBD1 (6 bases). Germline CDR1 reads KGHSH; CDR2 reads LQKENI. This CDR3 region has 13 residues. Trimming took 7 bases from V and 0 from J, leaving 9 bases between them. The CDR3: CASYGTLNTEAFF. The CDR3, as DNA: TGTGCCAGCTACGGGACACTGAACACTGAAGCTTTCTTT.

This chain connects TRBV9 to TRBJ2-2; 15 bases align to TRBD2. V trimming: 1 base; J trimming: 1 base; junction bases outside the gene matches: 5. The germline V gene encodes CDR1 SGDLS and CDR2 YYNGEE. CDR3 length equals 19 residues. CDR3 loop: CASSVMGLAGGLNTGELFF. The CDR3, as DNA: TGTGCCAGCAGCGTAATGGGACTAGCGGGGGGCCTGAACACCGGGGAGCTGTTTTTT.

The J gene is TRBJ2-1, the V gene TRBV7-3, with D possibly matching TRBD2 (5 bases). Germline V gives CDR1 SGHTA, CDR2 FQGTGA. The germline V and J ends were trimmed by 6 bases and 0 bases, with 9 bases remaining between them. The CDR3 runs to 14 residues. The CDR3 region has the DNA TGTGCCAGCAGTTCGGGGAGCTCCTACAATGAGCAGTTCTTC. This sequence encodes CASSSGSSYNEQFF.

The V call is TRBV2, the J call TRBJ1-2, with 11 nucleotides matching TRBD1. V was clipped by 3 bases and J by 6 bases; unmatched bases: 0. Germline-derived CDR1 and CDR2 are SNHLY and FYNNEI. This CDR3 comprises 13 residues. The DNA for the CDR3 is TGTGCCAGCAGTGAGGACAGGGGGCATGGCTACACCTTC. Protein sequence: CASSEDRGHGYTF.

V is TRBV10-3 and J is TRBJ2-7; 8 nucleotides line up with TRBD1. This CDR3 is 15 amino acids long. Germline CDR1 is ENHRY and CDR2 is SYGVKD. V dropped 2 bases and J dropped 6; count of bases not matched to a gene: 9. CDR3 residues: CAISERGRGLVEQYF. The CDR3 DNA sequence: TGTGCCATCAGTGAGCGGGGCAGGGGGCTGGTCGAGCAGTACTTC.

The chain is built from TRBV30 and TRBJ1-5; a weak D match, TRBD1 (5 bases). V was cut by 4 bases and J by 4 bases, with 11 bases left in between. Germline-derived CDR1 and CDR2 are GTSNPN and SVGIG (reference sequence). The CDR3 totals 13 residues. The DNA for the CDR3 is TGTGCCTGGACCATGGGGGGGAATCAGCCCCAGCATTTT. As protein: CAWTMGGNQPQHF.

The rearrangement joins TRBV29-1 to TRBJ1-5, with a tentative D call TRBD1 (6 bases). Germline V gives CDR1 SQVTM, CDR2 ANQGSEA. The CDR3 is 13 amino acids. The ends were cut back, 6 bases at V and 5 bases at J, with 14 bases in the middle. In nucleotides, the CDR3 is TGCAGCGTAGAACAGGGAGGAGATCAGCCCCAGCATTTT. This codes for CSVEQGGDQPQHF.

The chain couples TRBV9 to TRBJ1-2, with D possibly being TRBD1 (5 bases). The V end lost 1 base, the J end lost 5 bases, and 12 bases lay between the germline ends. The germline CDR1 and CDR2 sequences are SGDLS and YYNGEE. The CDR3 is 14 residues long. CDR3 region: CASSVSSGGYGYTF. The CDR3 region has the DNA TGTGCCAGCAGCGTATCCTCCGGGGGTTATGGCTACACCTTC.

The genes are TRBV6-4 and TRBJ2-7; 13 nucleotides align to TRBD2. The CDR3 covers 15 residues. Germline loops: CDR1 MRHNA, CDR2 SNTAGT. V gave up 3 bases and J gave up 4 bases; unmatched junction bases: 3. CDR3 nucleotide sequence: TGTGCCAGCAGTGAGGGACTAGCGGGAATTTACGAGCAGTACTTC. Translated: CASSEGLAGIYEQYF.

About this clone itself: This specimen includes other DNA sequences encoding the same CDR3. The chain employs TRBV4-3 and TRBJ1-2; TRBD1 matches at 7 bases. The CDR3 length is 15 residues. Germline loops: CDR1 LGHNA, CDR2 YSLEER. V trimming: 3 bases; J trimming: 2 bases; junction bases outside the gene matches: 6. The CDR3 DNA is TGCGCCAGCAGCCATGCAGGGGGATCCAACTATGGCTACACCTTC. It is translated as CASSHAGGSNYGYTF.